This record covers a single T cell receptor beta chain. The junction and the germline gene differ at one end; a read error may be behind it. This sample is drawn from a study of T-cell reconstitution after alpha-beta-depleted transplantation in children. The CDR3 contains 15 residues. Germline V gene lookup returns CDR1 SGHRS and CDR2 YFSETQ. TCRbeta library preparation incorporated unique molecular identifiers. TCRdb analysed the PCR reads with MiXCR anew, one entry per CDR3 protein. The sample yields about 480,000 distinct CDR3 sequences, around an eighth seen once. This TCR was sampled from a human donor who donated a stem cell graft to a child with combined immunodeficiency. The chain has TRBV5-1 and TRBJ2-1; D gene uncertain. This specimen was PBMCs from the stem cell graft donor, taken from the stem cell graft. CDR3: CTSSLEQKNYNEQFF. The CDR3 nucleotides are TGCACCAGCAGCTTGGAACAGAAAAACTACAATGAGCAGTTCTTC.